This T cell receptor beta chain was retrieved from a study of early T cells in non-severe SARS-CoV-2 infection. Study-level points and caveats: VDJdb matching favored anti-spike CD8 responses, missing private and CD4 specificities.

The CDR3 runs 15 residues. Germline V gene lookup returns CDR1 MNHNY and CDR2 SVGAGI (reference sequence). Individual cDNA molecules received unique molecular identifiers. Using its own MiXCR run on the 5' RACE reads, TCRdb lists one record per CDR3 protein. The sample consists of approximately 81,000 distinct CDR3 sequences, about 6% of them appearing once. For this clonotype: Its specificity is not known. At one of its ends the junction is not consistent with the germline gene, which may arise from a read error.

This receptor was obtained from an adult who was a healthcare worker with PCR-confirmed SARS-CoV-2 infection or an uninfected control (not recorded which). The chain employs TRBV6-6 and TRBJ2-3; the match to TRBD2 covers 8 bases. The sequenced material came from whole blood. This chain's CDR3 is CANSYSRGVTDTQYF. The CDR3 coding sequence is TGTGCCAACAGTTACTCGCGGGGGGTCACAGATACGCAGTATTTT.